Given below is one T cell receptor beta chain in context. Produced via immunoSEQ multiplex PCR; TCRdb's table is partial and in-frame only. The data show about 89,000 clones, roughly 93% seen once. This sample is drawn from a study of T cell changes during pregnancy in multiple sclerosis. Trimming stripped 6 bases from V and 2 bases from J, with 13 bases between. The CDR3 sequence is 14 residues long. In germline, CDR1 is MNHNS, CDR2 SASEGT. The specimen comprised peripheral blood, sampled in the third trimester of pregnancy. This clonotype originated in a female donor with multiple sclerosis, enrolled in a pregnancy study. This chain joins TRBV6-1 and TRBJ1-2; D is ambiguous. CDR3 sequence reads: CASSQNTQNYGYTF. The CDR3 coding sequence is TGTGCCAGCAGCCAAAACACGCAAAACTATGGCTACACCTTC.